This T cell receptor beta chain was sequenced for a study of blood T cell repertoires in COVID-19. Turning to the study itself: Both acute and convalescent COVID-19 samples were obtained from the United States, Italy and Spain. From T cells, B-cell-depleted T cells, or PBMCs came the material, which was cDNA or gDNA.

Authors' data handling: Nucleated cell number was recorded as an estimate derived from reference gene primer amplification. Clones were read by immunoSEQ multiplex PCR, and TCRdb kept only the in-frame ones, dropping some. V and J calls and clone size are copied from that table; D and trimming were computed from the DNA. Counted here are fewer than 100,000 clones, about four fifths occurring once; the ten biggest clones make up around 22%. The germline gives CDR1 SGHRS, CDR2 YFSETQ. This CDR3 has 15 residues. V was pared by 1 base and J by 9 bases, with 9 bases of the junction left unmatched. With respect to this clone: The sample carries other DNA sequences with the same CDR3.

The source material was peripheral blood. The rearrangement joins TRBV5-1 to TRBJ2-7, with TRBD2 matching over 11 bases. This TCR derives from a man aged 70-80 years with acute or convalescent COVID-19. The CDR3 region is CASSLFTSGSDGQYF. The CDR3 bases are TGCGCCAGCAGCTTGTTTACTAGCGGGAGTGACGGGCAGTACTTC.